The present T cell receptor (beta chain) was sequenced within a study of blood T cell repertoires in COVID-19. Across the whole study: The study drew acute and convalescent COVID-19 samples from the United States, Italy and Spain. T cells, B-cell-depleted T cells, or PBMCs provided the cDNA or gDNA that served as material.

CDR1 is MNHEY, CDR2 SMNVEV, per germline (reference sequence). This CDR3 region has 14 residues. J was trimmed by 6 bases and V by 5 bases; bases with no gene match: 6. Original analysis: For nucleated cells, counts were estimated from reference gene primer amplification. Here immunoSEQ multiplex PCR was the method, and the copy in TCRdb shows in-frame clones only, minus some. That table is the source of V, J and clone size, and D and trimming were worked out from the DNA. The data show 250,000 or so clones, 70% to 90% seen once. What was sequenced was peripheral blood. This TCR derives from a woman in her sixties or seventies with active or convalescent COVID-19. This sequence joins TRBV27 and TRBJ1-1, with TRBD1 matching over 10 bases. The CDR3 nucleotides are TGTGCCAGCAGTCGGGACAGGGGAGGCTCTGAAGCTTTCTTT. Its translation: CASSRDRGGSEAFF.